Here is one T cell receptor (beta chain) with its context. The antigen this receptor binds is unknown. Nothing much larger sits one base from this clone, and base qualities are not available. The data stem from a study of blood T cell repertoires in COVID-19 (dated by TCRdb to about 2020). In terms of the full investigation: Collaborator samples came from the United States, Italy and Spain and covered acute and convalescent phases of COVID-19. The prospective study material was composed of cDNA or gDNA derived from T cells, B-cell-depleted T cells, or PBMCs. The dataset comprised deeply sampled blood TCRbeta repertoires from subjects exposed to, actively infected with, or recovered from COVID-19. The repertoires were released in a freely available public database meant as a resource for research on the immune response to SARS-CoV-2. The samples were drawn from the first 160 participants of the ongoing ImmuneRACE study and from 1,254 subjects provided by 6 global collaborators. Sample metadata almost always included a de-identified subject ID, COVID-19 status, age in years and sex. Where available, HLA class I and class II types were taken from metadata supplied by the sample provider and were not determined by assay-based typing.

The immunoSEQ Assay, a bias-controlled multiplex PCR, was used to amplify TCRbeta CDR3 regions from genomic DNA. For the original study's pipeline: Nucleated cell counts per sample were estimated from amplification of reference gene primers within the assay. Sequence reads were collapsed and filtered to measure the absolute abundance of every unique TCRbeta CDR3 rearrangement. For each sample, productive Simpson clonality was calculated as the square root of Simpson's diversity index over productive rearrangements. TCRdb carries this immuneACCESS record with in-frame sequences only. Its versions omit some clonotypes, under half of them owing to an unresolved V gene in the studies checked, with the rest unexplained. V and J calls and clone size are copied from that table; D and trimming were computed from the DNA. The sample table records under 200,000 clones; approximately 90% of these occur just once. Jointly, the top ten make up over 3.5% of the sample.

Another Seattle source contributed samples from volunteer blood donors who had recovered from COVID-19. Whole blood was collected in K2EDTA tubes by collaborating institutions according to the institutions' own protocols. Collaborator samples were shipped for TCRbeta analysis as frozen whole blood, isolated PBMCs, or DNA extracted from either sample type. Including the terminal cysteine and phenylalanine, the CDR3 comprises 15 residues. The read is trimmed to its CDR3 DNA, 45 bases read in frame from base 1. Relative to germline, V is 0 bases shorter and J is 6 bases shorter, with 13 bases between their ends. For CDR1 and CDR2, the germline V gene lists MNHEY and SVGAGI. Broad study findings and their caveats: The quantity of clinical and demographic metadata differed by source and by participant and was supplied without curation.

The receptor comes from a woman aged 55-69 years who had recovered from COVID-19. Sequenced material: peripheral blood. The V and J segments used are TRBV6-5 and TRBJ2-3; TRBD2 is possibly the D segment (6 matching bases). The DNA sequence reads TGTGCCAGCAGTTACTCTCCCGGGACTTCCGATACGCAGTATTTT. The translation is CASSYSPGTSDTQYF.